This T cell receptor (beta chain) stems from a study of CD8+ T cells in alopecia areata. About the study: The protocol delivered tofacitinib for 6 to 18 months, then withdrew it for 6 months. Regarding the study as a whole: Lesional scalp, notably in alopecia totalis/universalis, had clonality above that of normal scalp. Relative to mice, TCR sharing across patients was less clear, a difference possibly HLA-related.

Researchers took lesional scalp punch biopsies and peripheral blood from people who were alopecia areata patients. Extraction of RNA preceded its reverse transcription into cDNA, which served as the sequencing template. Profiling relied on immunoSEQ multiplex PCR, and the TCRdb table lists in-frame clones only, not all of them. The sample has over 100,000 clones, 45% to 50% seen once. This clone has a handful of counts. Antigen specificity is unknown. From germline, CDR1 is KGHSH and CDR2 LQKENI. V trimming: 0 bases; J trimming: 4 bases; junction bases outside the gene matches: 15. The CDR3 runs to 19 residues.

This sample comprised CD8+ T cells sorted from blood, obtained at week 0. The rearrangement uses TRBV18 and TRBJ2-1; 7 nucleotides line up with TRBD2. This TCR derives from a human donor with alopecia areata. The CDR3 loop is CASSPPRWRGTQNYNEQFF. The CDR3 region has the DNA TGTGCCAGCTCACCACCGCGGTGGCGGGGGACCCAAAATTACAATGAGCAGTTCTTC. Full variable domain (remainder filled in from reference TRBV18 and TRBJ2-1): NAGVMQNPRHLVRRRGQEARLRCSPMKGHSHVYWYRQLPEEGLKFMVYLQKENIIDESGMPKERFSAEFPKEGPSILRIQQVVRGDSAAYFCASSPPRWRGTQNYNEQFFGPGTRLTVL.